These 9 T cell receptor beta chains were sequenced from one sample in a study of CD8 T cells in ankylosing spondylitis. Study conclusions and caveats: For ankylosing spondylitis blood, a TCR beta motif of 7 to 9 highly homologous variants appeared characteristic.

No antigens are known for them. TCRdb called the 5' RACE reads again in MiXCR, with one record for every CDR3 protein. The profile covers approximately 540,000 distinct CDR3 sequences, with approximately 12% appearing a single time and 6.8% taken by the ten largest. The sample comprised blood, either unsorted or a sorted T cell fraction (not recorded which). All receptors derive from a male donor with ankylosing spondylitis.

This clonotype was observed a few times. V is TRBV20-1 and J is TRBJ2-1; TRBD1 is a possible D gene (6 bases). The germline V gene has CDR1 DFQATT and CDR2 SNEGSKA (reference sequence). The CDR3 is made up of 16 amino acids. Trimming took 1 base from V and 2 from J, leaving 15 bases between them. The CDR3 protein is CSARALRDTTYNEQFF. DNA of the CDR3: TGCAGTGCTAGAGCATTACGGGACACTACCTACAATGAGCAGTTCTTC.

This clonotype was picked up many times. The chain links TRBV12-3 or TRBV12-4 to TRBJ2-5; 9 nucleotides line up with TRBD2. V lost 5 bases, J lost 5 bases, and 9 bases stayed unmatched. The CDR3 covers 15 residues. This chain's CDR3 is CASSPRLAVPETQYF. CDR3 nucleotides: TGTGCCAGCAGTCCGAGACTAGCGGTCCCGGAGACCCAGTACTTC.

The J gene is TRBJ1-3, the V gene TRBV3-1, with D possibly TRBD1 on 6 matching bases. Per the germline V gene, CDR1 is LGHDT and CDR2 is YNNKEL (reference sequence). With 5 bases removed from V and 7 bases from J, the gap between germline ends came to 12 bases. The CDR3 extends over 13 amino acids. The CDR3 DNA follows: TGTGCCAGCAGCTCAACAGGGAAGAACACCATATATTTT. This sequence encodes CASSSTGKNTIYF.

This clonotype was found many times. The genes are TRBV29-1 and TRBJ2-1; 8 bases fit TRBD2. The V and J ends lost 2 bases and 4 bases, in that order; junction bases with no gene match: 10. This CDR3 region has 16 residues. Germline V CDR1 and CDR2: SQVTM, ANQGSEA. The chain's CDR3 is CSVEKAPAGEYNEQFF. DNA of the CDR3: TGCAGCGTTGAAAAGGCACCAGCGGGAGAGTACAATGAGCAGTTCTTC.

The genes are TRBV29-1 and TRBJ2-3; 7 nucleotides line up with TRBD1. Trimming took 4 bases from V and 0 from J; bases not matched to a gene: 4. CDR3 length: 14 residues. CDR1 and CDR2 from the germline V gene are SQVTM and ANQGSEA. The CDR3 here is CSVAIGGSTDTQYF. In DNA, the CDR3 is TGCAGCGTTGCAATAGGGGGCAGCACAGATACGCAGTATTTT.

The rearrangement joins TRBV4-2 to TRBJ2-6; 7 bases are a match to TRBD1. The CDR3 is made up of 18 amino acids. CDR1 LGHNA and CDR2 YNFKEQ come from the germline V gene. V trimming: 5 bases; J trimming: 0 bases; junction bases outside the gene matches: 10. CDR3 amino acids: CASSSRQGQSSGANVLTF. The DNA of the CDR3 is TGTGCCAGCAGCTCACGACAGGGACAAAGCTCTGGGGCCAACGTCCTGACTTTC.

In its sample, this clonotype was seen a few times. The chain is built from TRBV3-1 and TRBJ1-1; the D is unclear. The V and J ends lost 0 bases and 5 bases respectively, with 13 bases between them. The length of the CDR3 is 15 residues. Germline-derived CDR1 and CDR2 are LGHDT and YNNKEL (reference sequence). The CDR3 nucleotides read TGTGCCAGCAGCCAAGAGATGCGGAGTTGGACTGAAGCTTTCTTT. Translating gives CASSQEMRSWTEAFF.

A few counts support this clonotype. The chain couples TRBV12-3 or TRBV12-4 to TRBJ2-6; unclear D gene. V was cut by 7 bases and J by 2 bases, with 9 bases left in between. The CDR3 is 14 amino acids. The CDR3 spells CASNPGPGANVLTF. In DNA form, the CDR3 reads TGTGCCAGCAACCCCGGTCCTGGGGCCAACGTCCTGACTTTC.

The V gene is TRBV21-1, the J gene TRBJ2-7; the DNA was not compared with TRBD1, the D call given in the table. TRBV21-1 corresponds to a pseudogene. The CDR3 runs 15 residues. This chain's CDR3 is CASSKRPVGEYEQYV. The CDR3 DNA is TGTGCCAGCAGCAAGAGGCCAGTGGGGGAGTACGAGCAGTACGTC.